This T cell receptor (beta chain) appears in the sequencing data of a study of vaccination effects on CD4 cells after COVID-19. The study, taken as a whole, reports: Vaccine- and infection-induced clones showed marked clonal contraction late following vaccination. Relatively few convalescent patients took part in the study, which had no early post-infection timepoints.

A few counts support this clone. Its matching antigen is unknown. CDR1 LNHDA and CDR2 SQIVND come from the germline V gene (reference sequence). V gave up 5 bases and J gave up 8 bases; unmatched junction bases: 7. There are 14 residues in the CDR3. Antigen-specific CD4+ T cells were first expanded with viral peptide pools by the ViraFEST assay and only then sequenced. Investigators separated out CD4+ T cells once around 9 days of culture had passed. Some clones are missing from TCRdb's copy, which holds only in-frame ones; the method was immunoSEQ multiplex PCR. The data contain around 22,000 clones, around 70% of them singletons.

The sequencing here drew on CD4+ T cells from PBMCs cultured with HCoV-229E spike peptides, taken before COVID-19 vaccination. The J gene is TRBJ1-5, the V gene TRBV19; 9 nucleotides align to TRBD1. The receptor was isolated from a human donor who received a COVID-19 vaccine. In DNA form, the CDR3 reads TGTGCCAGTAGTTCGGGACAGGGTACGGAGCCCCAGCATTTT. It codes for CASSSGQGTEPQHF.